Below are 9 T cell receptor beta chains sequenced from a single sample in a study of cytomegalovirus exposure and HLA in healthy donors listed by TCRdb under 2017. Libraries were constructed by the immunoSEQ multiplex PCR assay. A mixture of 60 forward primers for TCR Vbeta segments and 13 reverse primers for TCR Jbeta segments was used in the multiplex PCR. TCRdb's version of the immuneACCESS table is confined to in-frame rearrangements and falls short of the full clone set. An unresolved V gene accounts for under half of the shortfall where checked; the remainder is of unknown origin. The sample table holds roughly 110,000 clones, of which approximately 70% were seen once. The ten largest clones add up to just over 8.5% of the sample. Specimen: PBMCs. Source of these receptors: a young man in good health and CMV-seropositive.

The CDR3 bases are TGTGCCAGCAGTTTACTCCGGGGGGGCCTGTGGGATACGCAGTATTTT. Its translation: CASSLLRGGLWDTQYF. This sequence joins TRBV27 and TRBJ2-3; 8 nucleotides line up with TRBD2. The J segment lost 6 bases and the V segment lost 2 bases, leaving 10 bases of the junction unmatched. The length of the CDR3 is 16 residues. Germline CDR1 is MNHEY and CDR2 is SMNVEV (reference sequence).

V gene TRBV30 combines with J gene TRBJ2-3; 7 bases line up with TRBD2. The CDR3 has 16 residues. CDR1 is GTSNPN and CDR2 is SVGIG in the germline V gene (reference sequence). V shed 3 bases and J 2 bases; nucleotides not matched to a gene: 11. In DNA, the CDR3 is TGTGCCTGGAGCCGGCCTGGGCGGGGGAACACAGATACGCAGTATTTT. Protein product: CAWSRPGRGNTDTQYF.

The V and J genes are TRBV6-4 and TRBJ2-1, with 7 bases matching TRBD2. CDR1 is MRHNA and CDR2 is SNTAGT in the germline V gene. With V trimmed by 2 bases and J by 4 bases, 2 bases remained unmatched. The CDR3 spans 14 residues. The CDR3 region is CASSDGTNYNEQFF. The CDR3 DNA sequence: TGTGCCAGCAGTGACGGGACTAATTACAATGAGCAGTTCTTC.

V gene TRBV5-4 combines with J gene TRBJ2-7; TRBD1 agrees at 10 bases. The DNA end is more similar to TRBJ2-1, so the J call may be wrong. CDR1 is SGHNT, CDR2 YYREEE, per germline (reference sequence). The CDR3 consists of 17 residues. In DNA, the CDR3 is TGTGCCAGCAGCTTGGGGGGACGGGGACAGGGGATGGGTGAGCAGTTCTTC. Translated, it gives CASSLGGRGQGMGEQFF.

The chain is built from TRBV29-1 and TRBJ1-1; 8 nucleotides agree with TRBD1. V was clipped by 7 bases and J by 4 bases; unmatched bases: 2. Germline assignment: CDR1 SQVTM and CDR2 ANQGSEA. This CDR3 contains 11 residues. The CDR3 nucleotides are TGCAGCGCCGACAGGGGCACTGAAGCTTTCTTT. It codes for CSADRGTEAFF.

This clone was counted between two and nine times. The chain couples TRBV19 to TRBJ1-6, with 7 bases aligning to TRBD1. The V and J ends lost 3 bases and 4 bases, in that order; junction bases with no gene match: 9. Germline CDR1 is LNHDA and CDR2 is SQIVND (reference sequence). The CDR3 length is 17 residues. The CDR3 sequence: CASSIPPGQKYNSPLHF. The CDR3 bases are TGTGCCAGTAGTATTCCTCCGGGACAGAAATATAATTCACCCCTCCACTTT.

The CDR3 sequence: CASSFILVTNTGELFF. CDR3 DNA sequence: TGCGCCAGCAGCTTTATCCTAGTAACGAACACCGGGGAGCTGTTTTTT. The V gene is TRBV5-1, the J gene TRBJ2-2; D gene ambiguous. CDR3 length equals 16 residues. Trimming stripped 2 bases from V and 0 bases from J, with 11 bases between. CDR1 is SGHRS and CDR2 is YFSETQ in the germline V gene.

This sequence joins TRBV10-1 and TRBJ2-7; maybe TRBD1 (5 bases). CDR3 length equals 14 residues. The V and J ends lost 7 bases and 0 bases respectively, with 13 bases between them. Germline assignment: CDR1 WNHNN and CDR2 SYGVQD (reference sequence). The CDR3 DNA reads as TGCGCCAGCATGGCAGGGCCCCACTCCTACGAGCAGTACGTC. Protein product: CASMAGPHSYEQYV.

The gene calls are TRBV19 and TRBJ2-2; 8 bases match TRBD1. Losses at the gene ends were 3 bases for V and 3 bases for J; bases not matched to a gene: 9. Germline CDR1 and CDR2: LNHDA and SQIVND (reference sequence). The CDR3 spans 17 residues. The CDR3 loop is CASSITQGATHTGELFF. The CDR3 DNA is TGTGCCAGTAGTATTACTCAGGGGGCTACCCACACCGGGGAGCTGTTTTTT.